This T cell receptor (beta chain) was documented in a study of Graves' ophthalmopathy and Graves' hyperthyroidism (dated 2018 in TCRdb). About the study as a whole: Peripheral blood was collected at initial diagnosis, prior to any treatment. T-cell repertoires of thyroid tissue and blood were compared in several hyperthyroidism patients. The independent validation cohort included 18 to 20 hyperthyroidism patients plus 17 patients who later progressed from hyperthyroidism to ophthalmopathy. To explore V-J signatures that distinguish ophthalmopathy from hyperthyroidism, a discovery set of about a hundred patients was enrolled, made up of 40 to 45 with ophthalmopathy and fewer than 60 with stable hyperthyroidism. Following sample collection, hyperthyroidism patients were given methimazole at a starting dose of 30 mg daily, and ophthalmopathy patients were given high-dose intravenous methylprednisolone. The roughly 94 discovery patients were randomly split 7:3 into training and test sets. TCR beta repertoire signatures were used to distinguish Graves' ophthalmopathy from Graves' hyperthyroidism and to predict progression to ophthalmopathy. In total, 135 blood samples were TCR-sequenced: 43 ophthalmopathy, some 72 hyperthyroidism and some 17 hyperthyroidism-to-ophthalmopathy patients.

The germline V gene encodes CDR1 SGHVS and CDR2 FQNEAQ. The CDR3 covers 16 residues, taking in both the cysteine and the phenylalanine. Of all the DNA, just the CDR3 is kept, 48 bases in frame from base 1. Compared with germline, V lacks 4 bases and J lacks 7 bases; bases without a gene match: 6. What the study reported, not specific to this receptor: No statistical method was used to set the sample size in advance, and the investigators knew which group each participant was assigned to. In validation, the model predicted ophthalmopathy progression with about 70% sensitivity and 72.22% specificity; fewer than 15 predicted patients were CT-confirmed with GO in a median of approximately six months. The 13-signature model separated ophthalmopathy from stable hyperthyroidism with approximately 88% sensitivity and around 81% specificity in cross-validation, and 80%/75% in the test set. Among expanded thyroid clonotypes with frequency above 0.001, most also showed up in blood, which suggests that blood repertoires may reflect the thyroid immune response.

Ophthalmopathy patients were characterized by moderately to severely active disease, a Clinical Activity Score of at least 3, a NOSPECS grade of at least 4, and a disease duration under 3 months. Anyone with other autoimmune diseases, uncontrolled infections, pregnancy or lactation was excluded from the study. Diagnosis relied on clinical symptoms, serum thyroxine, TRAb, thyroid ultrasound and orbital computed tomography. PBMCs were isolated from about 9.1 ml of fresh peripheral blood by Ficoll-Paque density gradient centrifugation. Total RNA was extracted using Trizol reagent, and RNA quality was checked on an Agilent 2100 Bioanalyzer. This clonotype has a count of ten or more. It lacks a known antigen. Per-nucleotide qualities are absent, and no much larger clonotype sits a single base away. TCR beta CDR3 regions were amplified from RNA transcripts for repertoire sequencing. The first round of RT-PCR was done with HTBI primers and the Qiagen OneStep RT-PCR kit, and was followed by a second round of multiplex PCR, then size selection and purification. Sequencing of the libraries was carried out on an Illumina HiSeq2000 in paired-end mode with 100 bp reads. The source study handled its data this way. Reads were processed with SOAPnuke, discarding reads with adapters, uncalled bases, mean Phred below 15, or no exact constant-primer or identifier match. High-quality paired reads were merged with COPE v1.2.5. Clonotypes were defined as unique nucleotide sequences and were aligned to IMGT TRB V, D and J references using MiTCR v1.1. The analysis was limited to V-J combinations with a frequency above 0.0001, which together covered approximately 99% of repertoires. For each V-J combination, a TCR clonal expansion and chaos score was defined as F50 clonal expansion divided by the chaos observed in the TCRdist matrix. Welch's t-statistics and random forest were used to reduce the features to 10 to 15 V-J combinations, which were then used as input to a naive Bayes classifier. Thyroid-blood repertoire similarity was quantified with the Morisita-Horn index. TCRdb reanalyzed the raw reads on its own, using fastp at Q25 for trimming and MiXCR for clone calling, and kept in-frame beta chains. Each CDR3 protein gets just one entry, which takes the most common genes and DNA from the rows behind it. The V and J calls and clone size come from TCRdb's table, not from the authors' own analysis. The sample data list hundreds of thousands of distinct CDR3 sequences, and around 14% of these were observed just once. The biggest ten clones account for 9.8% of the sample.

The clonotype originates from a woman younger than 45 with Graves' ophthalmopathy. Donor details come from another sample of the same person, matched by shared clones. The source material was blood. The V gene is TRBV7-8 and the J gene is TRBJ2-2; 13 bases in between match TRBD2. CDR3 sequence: CASSSILAGGFGELFF. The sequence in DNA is TGTGCCAGCAGCTCCATACTAGCGGGAGGGTTCGGGGAGCTGTTTTTT.